This entry concerns a single T cell receptor (beta chain). V lost 9 bases and J lost 6, with 23 bases in between. The CDR3 runs 16 residues. Germline CDR1 and CDR2: LNHDA and SQIVND (reference sequence). Authors' processing steps: Researchers report that nucleated cell counts were estimated from reference gene primer amplification. Profiled with immunoSEQ multiplex PCR; TCRdb holds only in-frame clones, not every one. V and J calls and clone size come straight from that table; D and trimming were deduced from the DNA. The data contain some 150,000 clones, roughly nine tenths of them singletons. This sample was included in a study of blood T cell repertoires in COVID-19. Turning to the study itself: Acute and convalescent COVID-19 specimens originated in the United States, Italy and Spain.

The sequence was collected from a human donor in a cohort sampled during active COVID-19. V gene TRBV19 combines with J gene TRBJ1-4; D is perhaps TRBD1 (5 bases). What was sequenced was peripheral blood. The CDR3 bases are TGTGCCAGCAAGCCCAGGGACTCGGCCATCGATGAAAAACTGTTTTTT. Translated: CASKPRDSAIDEKLFF.